Presented here are 21 T cell receptor beta chains from one specimen sequenced in a study of cytomegalovirus exposure and HLA in healthy donors. The method was immunoSEQ multiplex PCR; TCRdb's version includes in-frame clones alone and lacks a portion of them. The profile covers some 80,000 clones, with roughly 96% appearing a single time and under 0.9% taken by the ten largest. Sample: PBMCs. These receptors were collected from a woman between 18 and 29 years old in good health and CMV-seronegative.

The chain recombines TRBV20-1 with TRBJ1-2; TRBD1 matches 9 bases. V gave up 5 bases and J gave up 14 bases; unmatched junction bases: 9. The CDR3 covers 11 residues. CDR1 DFQATT and CDR2 SNEGSKA come from the germline V gene (reference sequence). The CDR3 sequence: CSAGAQGAITF. For the CDR3, the DNA is TGCAGTGCTGGTGCACAGGGGGCAATTACCTTC.

The V and J genes are TRBV10-3 and TRBJ2-7, with 9 bases identical to TRBD1. The CDR3 contains 15 residues. V dropped 4 bases and J dropped 2; count of bases not matched to a gene: 6. Germline V gene data show CDR1 as ENHRY and CDR2 as SYGVKD. The CDR3 loop reads CAISAGTGYPYEQYF. DNA for the CDR3: TGTGCCATCAGTGCCGGGACAGGGTATCCCTACGAGCAGTACTTC.

The chain couples TRBV27 to TRBJ2-7, with D perhaps matching TRBD2 (7 bases). The CDR3 runs to 14 residues. Germline V gives CDR1 MNHEY, CDR2 SMNVEV (reference sequence). V lost 9 bases and J 3 bases, leaving 18 bases between the germline ends. As DNA, the CDR3 is TGTGCCAGTATAGGGGGACTATGGTACTACGAGCAGTACTTC. Amino acid sequence: CASIGGLWYYEQYF.

The chain couples TRBV2 to TRBJ1-2, with a weak D call TRBD1 (6 bases). Trimming took 9 bases from V and 2 from J, leaving 7 bases between them. Germline V gene data show CDR1 as SNHLY and CDR2 as FYNNEI. This CDR3 is 11 amino acids long. The CDR3 sequence is CASTGNYGYTF. CDR3 bases: TGTGCCAGTACAGGGAACTATGGCTACACCTTC.

The genes are TRBV4-3 and TRBJ1-1; D gene ambiguous. Germline CDR1 LGHNA, CDR2 YSLEER. The CDR3 sequence is 15 residues long. V lost 0 bases to trimming and J lost 3 bases, with 11 bases between them. CDR3: CASSQDRSGYTEAFF. As DNA, the CDR3 is TGCGCCAGCAGCCAAGATCGGTCGGGATACACTGAAGCTTTCTTT.

The chain employs TRBV4-1 and TRBJ1-4, with a weak D call TRBD1 (6 bases). Trimming took off 8 bases at V and 2 bases at J, with 12 bases between the two ends. Germline V gene sequence: CDR1 MGHRA, CDR2 YSYEKL. The CDR3 loop spans 14 amino acids. The CDR3 is CASGLGATNEKLFF. DNA for the CDR3: TGCGCCAGCGGGCTGGGGGCTACTAATGAAAAACTGTTTTTT.

The gene calls are TRBV27 and TRBJ2-3; 9 nucleotides agree with TRBD2. Looked up from germline, CDR1 is MNHEY and CDR2 is SMNVEV (reference sequence). The CDR3 totals 17 residues. Trimming cost V 1 base and J 4 bases; bases outside gene matches: 9. The CDR3: CASSLFGSGSGSDTQYF. DNA for the CDR3: TGTGCCAGCAGTTTATTTGGTAGCGGGAGCGGCTCAGATACGCAGTATTTT.

This chain connects TRBV9 to TRBJ2-1, with 7 bases that match TRBD2. The germline gives CDR1 SGDLS, CDR2 YYNGEE. With 2 bases clipped from V and 0 bases from J, the junction kept 5 bases outside the gene matches. This CDR3 has 16 residues. The CDR3 DNA is TGTGCCAGCAGCGTCTCGAGCGGGGACTCCTACAATGAGCAGTTCTTC. Translated, it gives CASSVSSGDSYNEQFF.

The chain carries TRBV27 and TRBJ1-2, with 9 bases lining up with TRBD1. Unmatched junction bases numbered 2, after V lost 2 bases and J lost 4 bases. Per germline, CDR1 MNHEY and CDR2 SMNVEV (reference sequence). The CDR3 loop spans 14 amino acids. The CDR3 region is CASSLKGQGYGYTF. The DNA for the CDR3 is TGTGCCAGCAGTTTAAAGGGACAGGGCTATGGCTACACCTTC.

The gene calls are TRBV27 and TRBJ2-5; the match to TRBD2 covers 7 bases. V lost 5 bases, J lost 5 bases, and 8 bases stayed unmatched. Germline V CDR1 and CDR2: MNHEY, SMNVEV (reference sequence). The CDR3 runs 14 residues. The CDR3 nucleotides read TGTGCCAGCAGTGCCGGACTAGTGATCGAGACCCAGTACTTC. Its protein is CASSAGLVIETQYF.

The V gene is TRBV18, the J gene TRBJ2-5, with TRBD1 matching 8 bases. There are 14 residues in the CDR3. With 2 bases clipped from V and 5 bases from J, the junction kept 4 bases outside the gene matches. Germline values: CDR1 KGHSH, CDR2 LQKENI. This chain's CDR3 is CASSPNRGKETQYF. The CDR3 nucleotides read TGTGCCAGCTCACCAAACAGGGGGAAGGAGACCCAGTACTTC. Filled out from reference TRBV18 and TRBJ2-5, the complete variable domain reads NAGVMQNPRHLVRRRGQEARLRCSPMKGHSHVYWYRQLPEEGLKFMVYLQKENIIDESGMPKERFSAEFPKEGPSILRIQQVVRGDSAAYFCASSPNRGKETQYFGPGTRLLVL.

The chain recombines TRBV5-1 with TRBJ1-1; 8 bases match TRBD1. V was clipped by 5 bases and J by 4 bases; unmatched bases: 10. The CDR3 is 15 amino acids. Germline lookup yields CDR1 SGHRS and CDR2 YFSETQ. CDR3 region: CASRDQGARSTEAFF. CDR3 DNA: TGCGCCAGCAGGGATCAGGGGGCACGGAGCACTGAAGCTTTCTTT.

J is TRBJ2-7 and V is TRBV6-1; TRBD2 agrees at 8 bases. Trimming took 5 bases from V and 5 from J; bases not matched to a gene: 8. The CDR3 extends over 14 amino acids. Germline CDR1 and CDR2: MNHNS and SASEGT. CDR3 amino acids: CASSFGLALDEQYF. The CDR3 nucleotides are TGTGCCAGCAGTTTCGGACTAGCTCTGGACGAGCAGTACTTC.

The chain recombines TRBV28 with TRBJ2-1; 10 nucleotides match TRBD2. Trimming took 6 bases from V and 4 from J; bases not matched to a gene: 3. CDR1 and CDR2 (germline): MDHEN, SYDVKM. This CDR3 is built from 14 residues. The CDR3 loop is CASRVAGGYNEQFF. The CDR3 nucleotides are TGTGCCAGCAGGGTAGCGGGAGGTTACAATGAGCAGTTCTTC. Using reference TRBV28 and TRBJ2-1 for the parts outside the CDR3, the full variable domain is DVKVTQSSRYLVKRTGEKVFLECVQDMDHENMFWYRQDPGLGLRLIYFSYDVKMKEKGDIPEGYSVSREKKERFSLILESASTNQTSMYLCASRVAGGYNEQFFGPGTRLTVL.

The V call is TRBV30, the J call TRBJ2-7; 11 nucleotides line up with TRBD2. Germline CDR1 is GTSNPN and CDR2 is SVGIG (reference sequence). The V segment lost 2 bases and the J segment 0 bases; nucleotides outside the gene matches: 3. The CDR3 length is 15 residues. The CDR3 reads CAWSPTSGGSYEQYF. As DNA, the CDR3 is TGTGCCTGGAGTCCCACTAGCGGGGGCTCCTACGAGCAGTACTTC.

The chain uses TRBV28 and TRBJ2-7, with 12 bases identical to TRBD2. CDR1 is MDHEN, CDR2 SYDVKM, per germline. V was pared by 5 bases and J by 3 bases, with 11 bases of the junction left unmatched. This CDR3 has 17 amino acids. The chain's CDR3 is CASSPGLAGMGVYEQYF. The CDR3 DNA is TGTGCCAGCAGTCCGGGACTAGCGGGTATGGGGGTCTACGAGCAGTACTTC.

The chain is built from TRBV27 and TRBJ2-7; perhaps TRBD2 as D (6 bases). Germline assignment: CDR1 MNHEY and CDR2 SMNVEV (reference sequence). V was trimmed by 3 bases and J by 5 bases, leaving 14 bases between them. The CDR3 length is 14 residues. CDR3 coding DNA: TGTGCCAGCAGTTTGCGGGGCTGGAGAGACGAGCAGTACTTC. It yields the protein CASSLRGWRDEQYF.

J is TRBJ2-5 and V is TRBV7-9; 13 bases are a match to TRBD2. Germline V CDR1 and CDR2: SEHNR, FQNEAQ (reference sequence). The V and J ends lost 2 bases and 3 bases, in that order; junction bases with no gene match: 3. This CDR3 contains 16 residues. The CDR3 DNA follows: TGTGCCAGCAGCTTAATTGGACTAGCGGGGGAAGAGACCCAGTACTTC. Residues: CASSLIGLAGEETQYF.

This chain joins TRBV21-1 and TRBJ1-5; the DNA was not compared with TRBD1, the D call given in the table. TRBV21-1 is deemed a pseudogene. The CDR3 contains 19 residues. The CDR3 loop reads CASSTFSRRQDWGNQPQHF. CDR3 coding DNA: TGTGCCAGCAGCACTTTCTCCCGTCGACAGGATTGGGGCAATCAGCCCCAGCATTTT.

This chain joins TRBV20-1 and TRBJ2-1; no clear D. The CDR3 is 11 amino acids. The germline CDR1 and CDR2 sequences are DFQATT and SNEGSKA (reference sequence). V dropped 3 bases and J dropped 5 bases, with 5 bases sitting between them. DNA of the CDR3: TGCAGTGCTAGGTCGGACAATGAGCAGTTCTTC. The encoded protein is CSARSDNEQFF.

The rearrangement uses TRBV28 and TRBJ1-5, with 7 bases matching TRBD1. Unmatched junction bases numbered 11, after V lost 2 bases and J lost 1 base. Looked up from germline, CDR1 is MDHEN and CDR2 is SYDVKM. CDR3 length: 18 amino acids. CDR3 in amino acids: CASSLIGTVRASNQPQHF. The CDR3 region has the DNA TGTGCCAGCAGTTTAATAGGGACAGTTCGGGCCAGCAATCAGCCCCAGCATTTT.